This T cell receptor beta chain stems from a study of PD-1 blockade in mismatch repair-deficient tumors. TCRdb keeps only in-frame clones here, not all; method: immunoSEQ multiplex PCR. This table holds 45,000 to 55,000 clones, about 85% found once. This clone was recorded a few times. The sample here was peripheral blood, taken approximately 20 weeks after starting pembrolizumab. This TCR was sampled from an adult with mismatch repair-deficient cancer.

Here the CDR3 DNA reads TGTGCCAGCAGTTACTCTCCAGGGGCGGGTCAGCCCCAGCATTTT. Amino acids: CASSYSPGAGQPQHF. The rearrangement uses TRBV6-6 and TRBJ1-5; a possible D gene is TRBD1 (6 bases). Trimming cost V 0 bases and J 6 bases, with 12 bases left between them. This CDR3 has 15 residues. Germline loops: CDR1 MNHNY, CDR2 SVGAGI (reference sequence).